This TCR beta chain was recorded in a study of cytotoxic CD8 clonotypes in ibrutinib-treated CLL. Deep sequencing aimed at 1 in 200,000 to 1 in 1 million T cells' resolution. Libraries were prepared by immunoSEQ multiplex PCR; TCRdb keeps only in-frame clonotypes and omits some of them. The sample lists 200,000 to 250,000 clones, roughly three quarters occurring once. In this sample, this clone turned up once. Its specificity is unknown. Study-level findings and limits: Under therapy, public clonotypes either contracted or stayed stable, and they were uncommon. Patients with sustained remission and those progressing were sampled at differing times.

The ends were cut back, 3 bases at V and 2 bases at J, with 11 bases in the middle. The V gene's germline CDR1 is MDHEN and CDR2 SYDVKM. The CDR3 contains 14 residues. The sample in question was PBMCs, obtained after 12 months of ibrutinib treatment. V gene TRBV28 combines with J gene TRBJ2-7, with D perhaps TRBD1 (5 bases). This sequence originates from a human donor with chronic lymphocytic leukemia. CDR3 protein: CASSFRRVAYEQYF. Written as DNA, the CDR3 is TGTGCCAGCAGTTTCCGCAGGGTAGCCTACGAGCAGTACTTC.